These T cell receptor beta chains were read from a single sample in a study of blood T cells in healthy people across ages. Via MiXCR, TCRdb re-called the 5' RACE reads, giving one row per CDR3 protein. The repertoire holds 780,000 or so distinct CDR3 sequences, with 45% to 70% as singletons. The sample was blood. The receptors were sampled from a man aged 40-49 years in good health. Both conserved end residues are part of each CDR3. D genes are given only for firm matches. Part of the rows lack a size; the others show once, few, many or a class for expanded clones.

13,-,TRBJ2-7,-,TRBV20-1,TGCAGTGCTAGAGATGGCAGGGACTACGAGCAGTACTTC,CSARDGRDYEQYF
13,few,TRBJ2-5,-,TRBV5-1,TGCGCCAGCAGCTATGCGGGGAAGGAGACCCAGTACTTC,CASSYAGKETQYF
12,few,TRBJ1-1,-,TRBV12-3/TRBV12-4,TGTGCCAGCAGCCCAGGGTTTGGGGGGGCTTTCTTT,CASSPGFGGAFF
13,-,TRBJ2-1,-,TRBV7-2,TGTGCCAGCAGCTTAGGGGTTTTGAATGAGCAGTTCTTC,CASSLGVLNEQFF
16,few,TRBJ2-3,TRBD2,TRBV6-2/TRBV6-3,TGTGCCAGCGGGCCAGGACTAGCGGAGACCACAGATACGCAGTATTTT,CASGPGLAETTDTQYF
13,-,TRBJ2-5,-,TRBV4-2,TGTGCCAGCAGCCGGAATCTCGGGGAGACCCAGTACTTC,CASSRNLGETQYF
15,-,TRBJ2-5,TRBD2,TRBV27,TGTGCCAGCGGACGGACTAGCGGGGGGGTCGAGACCCAGTACTTC,CASGRTSGGVETQYF
19,-,TRBJ2-6,-,TRBV20-1,TGCAGTGCTTCTCCTGGGAGAGGGAGTGAGAGATCTGGGGCCAACGTCCTGACTTTC,CSASPGRGSERSGANVLTF
17,few,TRBJ2-5,TRBD2,TRBV7-2,TGTGCCAGCAGCTTTGCCCCGACTAGCGGGCCACAAGAGACCCAGTACTTC,CASSFAPTSGPQETQYF
13,few,TRBJ1-1,-,TRBV28,TGTGCCAGCAGTTTCCCCGGGGGATCGGAAGCTTTCTTT,CASSFPGGSEAFF
14,-,TRBJ2-3,TRBD1,TRBV6-4,TGTGCCAGCAGTTCCGGGACAGGGGGAGATACGCAGTATTTT,CASSSGTGGDTQYF
15,-,TRBJ2-3,TRBD2,TRBV20-1,TGCAGTGCTAGAGATTATAGCGGGGCGGCAGATACGCAGTATTTT,CSARDYSGAADTQYF
12,few,TRBJ2-7,TRBD1,TRBV20-1,TGCAGTGCGACAGGGGGCGTTTACGAGCAGTACTTC,CSATGGVYEQYF
17,-,TRBJ2-3,-,TRBV4-3,TGCGCCAGCAGCCAAGTTTCAGGGGCCGGGGATCCGGATACGCAGTATTTT,CASSQVSGAGDPDTQYF
17,-,TRBJ2-5,TRBD2,TRBV6-5,TGTGCCAGCAGTTACGTTTTCGGGACTAGCGGCCAAGAGACCCAGTACTTC,CASSYVFGTSGQETQYF
13,few,TRBJ1-2,-,TRBV28,TGTGCCAGCCACCGGGCCAACGACTATGGCTACACCTTC,CASHRANDYGYTF
14,few,TRBJ1-2,-,TRBV28,TGTGCCAGCAGTCCGGGAGGAGGGAGTCAGGGCTACACCTTC,CASSPGGGSQGYTF
19,-,TRBJ2-3,TRBD2,TRBV3-1,TGTGCCAGCAGCCAAAGAAGGGCTGGGACTACTTTCCGAGGGGATACGCAGTATTTT,CASSQRRAGTTFRGDTQYF
17,-,TRBJ2-1,TRBD2,TRBV11-2,TGTGCCAACAGCTTAGGTGGTGCGGGAGGGCCACTGAATGAGCAGTTCTTC,CANSLGGAGGPLNEQFF
14,-,TRBJ2-7,TRBD2,TRBV5-1,TGCGCCAGCAGCCGGGAGGGTCGGACCTACGAGCAGTACTTC,CASSREGRTYEQYF
15,few,TRBJ2-5,-,TRBV9,TGTGCCAGCAGCGCTGGGGTGACAGCCAAAGAGACCCAGTACTTC,CASSAGVTAKETQYF
14,-,TRBJ1-2,TRBD1,TRBV3-1,TGTGCCAGCAGCCAAGTTGACAGGGAGGGAGGCTACACCTTC,CASSQVDREGGYTF
15,-,TRBJ1-2,TRBD1,TRBV5-1,TGCGCCAGCAGCTTGGGACAGGGGGCCGTCGAGGGCTACACCTTC,CASSLGQGAVEGYTF
15,once,TRBJ2-7,-,TRBV6-2/TRBV6-3,TGTGCCAGCAGTTACCGGGCTAGCGCCTACTACGAGCAGTACTTC,CASSYRASAYYEQYF
14,-,TRBJ2-4,-,TRBV6-2/TRBV6-3,TGTGCCAGCAGTCGCACGACAGGCAAAAACATTCAGTACTTC,CASSRTTGKNIQYF
15,-,TRBJ2-7,TRBD2,TRBV28,TGTGCCAGCAGTTCTGCGGGACTAGCGGGGGGACGGCAGTACTTC,CASSSAGLAGGRQYF
13,-,TRBJ2-1,TRBD1,TRBV10-3,TGTGCCATCAGCGAAACACAGGGGATTGAGCAGTTCTTC,CAISETQGIEQFF
17,-,TRBJ2-3,TRBD2,TRBV20-1,TGCAGTGCTGAGGGACTAGCGGGAGGGCTGAGCACAGATACGCAGTATTTT,CSAEGLAGGLSTDTQYF
15,few,TRBJ2-5,-,TRBV18,TGTGCCAGCTCACCATTGGAGGGACTCCAAGAGACCCAGTACTTC,CASSPLEGLQETQYF
16,-,TRBJ2-7,TRBD2,TRBV20-1,TGCAGTACTAGAGATCCCTTAGCGGGAGGGCGGTACGAGCAGTACTTC,CSTRDPLAGGRYEQYF
13,few,TRBJ2-3,-,TRBV20-1,TGCAGTGCTAGAGTCCCCGGGGAAGATACGCAGTATTTT,CSARVPGEDTQYF
14,once,TRBJ1-2,TRBD1,TRBV6-6,TGTGCCAGCAGTTTGACAGGGGCGTTGAAGGGCTACACCTTC,CASSLTGALKGYTF
14,-,TRBJ1-1,-,TRBV20-1,TGCAGTGCAAGAAGGGCGGGCCAGAACACTGAAGCTTTCTTT,CSARRAGQNTEAFF
18,once,TRBJ1-5,TRBD1,TRBV6-1,TGTGCCAGCAGTGAAGCGGGACAGGGACAAGGGGGCAATCAGCCCCAGCATTTT,CASSEAGQGQGGNQPQHF
13,-,TRBJ1-2,TRBD1,TRBV18,TGTGCCAGCTCACCCGGACAGGAGTATGGCTACACCTTC,CASSPGQEYGYTF
13,-,TRBJ1-1,-,TRBV7-9,TGTGCCAGCAGCCCCATATACGACTCGGAAGCTTTCTTT,CASSPIYDSEAFF
16,few,TRBJ2-3,TRBD1,TRBV3-1,TGTGCCAGCAGCCAAAGGGAAGGGGGCAGTGGAGATACGCAGTATTTT,CASSQREGGSGDTQYF
17,-,TRBJ2-5,-,TRBV20-1,TGCAGTGCTAGGGCGGGTTTTGGACCAGCGGCCCAAGAGACCCAGTACTTC,CSARAGFGPAAQETQYF
17,-,TRBJ2-7,-,TRBV10-3,TGTGCCATCAGTGCCAAAATGGGACCAACCGAATTCTACGAGCAGTACTTC,CAISAKMGPTEFYEQYF
15,-,TRBJ2-6,-,TRBV6-4,TGTGCCAGCAGTAAAGAAGAGTCTGGGGCCAACGTCCTGACTTTC,CASSKEESGANVLTF
15,few,TRBJ2-4,-,TRBV20-1,TGCAGTGCTAGGGACGAGACGCTAGCCAAAAACATTCAGTACTTC,CSARDETLAKNIQYF
14,-,TRBJ2-7,-,TRBV6-1,TGTGCCAGCAGTGAGGATCCAGCGACCTACGAGCAGTACTTC,CASSEDPATYEQYF
15,-,TRBJ2-4,-,TRBV20-1,TGCAGTGCTAGGTTGGGGAGGGGGACCAAAAACATTCAGTACTTC,CSARLGRGTKNIQYF
14,-,TRBJ1-5,TRBD1,TRBV12-3/TRBV12-4,TGTGTCAGCAGTTTAGGGACAGGGAATCAGCCCCAGCATTTT,CVSSLGTGNQPQHF
12,-,TRBJ2-1,-,TRBV9,TGTGCCAGCAGCGTAGATGTGGGGAAGCAGTTCTTC,CASSVDVGKQFF
13,-,TRBJ2-7,-,TRBV29-1,TGCAGCGTTTGTCCGGGGAAGGACTACGAGCAGTACTTC,CSVCPGKDYEQYF
16,-,TRBJ1-2,-,TRBV3-1,TGTGCCAGCAGCCAAGATTACAGGACTGAAAACTATGGCTACACCTTC,CASSQDYRTENYGYTF
16,once,TRBJ2-1,-,TRBV6-5,TGTGCCAGCAACAGCGGTATAACCGGGAGTCCAGATGAGCAGTTCTTC,CASNSGITGSPDEQFF
15,-,TRBJ1-2,-,TRBV27,TGTGCCAGCAGTTTAAATTCGCGCGGATATTATGGCTACACCTTC,CASSLNSRGYYGYTF
19,-,TRBJ2-1,TRBD2,TRBV11-2,TGTGCCAGCCGCACTGGAAGGCTAGCGGGAGGGAAATCCTACAATGAGCAGTTCTTC,CASRTGRLAGGKSYNEQFF
15,-,TRBJ1-1,-,TRBV15,TGTGCCACCAGCAGAGATCGGTTGGGGCACACTGAAGCTTTCTTT,CATSRDRLGHTEAFF
15,-,TRBJ2-7,TRBD2,TRBV20-1,TGCAGTGCTAGAGCTACTAGCGGGAGTGTCTACGAGCAGTACTTC,CSARATSGSVYEQYF
13,-,TRBJ1-1,-,TRBV5-6,TGTGCCAGCAGCTATGACAAGAACACTGAAGCTTTCTTT,CASSYDKNTEAFF
14,-,TRBJ2-4,TRBD1,TRBV28,TGTGCCAGCAAAACAGGGGGCGTAAAAAACATTCAGTACTTC,CASKTGGVKNIQYF
16,-,TRBJ2-5,-,TRBV6-2/TRBV6-3,TGTGCCACCCAAACCCCGGGCAGATTGGGTCAAGAGACCCAGTACTTC,CATQTPGRLGQETQYF
16,few,TRBJ2-7,TRBD2,TRBV4-2,TGTGCCAGCAGCCAAGATGCGGGAGGGCGCTCCTACGAGCAGTACTTC,CASSQDAGGRSYEQYF
15,few,TRBJ2-7,TRBD2,TRBV7-2,TGTGCCAGCAGCTATAGCCCCGGGACTACCTACGAGCAGTACTTC,CASSYSPGTTYEQYF
13,-,TRBJ2-5,-,TRBV5-8,TGTGCCAGCCAAGTTGGGCCAAACAATGAGCAGTACTTC,CASQVGPNNEQYF